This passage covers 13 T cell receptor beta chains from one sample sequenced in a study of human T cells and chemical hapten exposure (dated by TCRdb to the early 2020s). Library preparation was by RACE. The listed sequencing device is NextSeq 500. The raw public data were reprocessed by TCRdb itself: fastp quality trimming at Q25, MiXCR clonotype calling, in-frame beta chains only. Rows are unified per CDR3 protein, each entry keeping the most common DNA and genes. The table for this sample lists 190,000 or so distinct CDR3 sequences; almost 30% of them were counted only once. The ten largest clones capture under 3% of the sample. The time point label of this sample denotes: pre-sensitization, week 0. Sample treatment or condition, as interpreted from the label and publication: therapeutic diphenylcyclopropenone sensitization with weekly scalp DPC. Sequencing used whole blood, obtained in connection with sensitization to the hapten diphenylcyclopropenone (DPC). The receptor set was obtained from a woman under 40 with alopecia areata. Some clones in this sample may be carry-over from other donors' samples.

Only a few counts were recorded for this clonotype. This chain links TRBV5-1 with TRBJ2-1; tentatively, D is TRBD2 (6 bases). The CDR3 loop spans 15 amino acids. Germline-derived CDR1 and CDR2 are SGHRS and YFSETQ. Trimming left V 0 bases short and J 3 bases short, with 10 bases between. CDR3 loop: CASSLDLAVYNEQFF. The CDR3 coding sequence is TGCGCCAGCAGCTTGGATTTAGCGGTCTACAATGAGCAGTTCTTC.

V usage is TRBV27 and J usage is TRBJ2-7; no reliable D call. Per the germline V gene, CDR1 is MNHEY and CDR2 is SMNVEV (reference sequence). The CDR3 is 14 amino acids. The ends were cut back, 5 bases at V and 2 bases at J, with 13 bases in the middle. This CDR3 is CASSPRVDPYEQYF. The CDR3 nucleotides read TGTGCCAGCAGTCCTCGTGTTGACCCCTACGAGCAGTACTTC.

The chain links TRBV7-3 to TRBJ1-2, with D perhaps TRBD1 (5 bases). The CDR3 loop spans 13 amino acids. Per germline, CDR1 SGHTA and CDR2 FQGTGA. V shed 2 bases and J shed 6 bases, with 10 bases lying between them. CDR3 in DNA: TGTGCCAGCAGCTTAGGGGGTCTGGATGGCTACACCTTC. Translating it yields CASSLGGLDGYTF.

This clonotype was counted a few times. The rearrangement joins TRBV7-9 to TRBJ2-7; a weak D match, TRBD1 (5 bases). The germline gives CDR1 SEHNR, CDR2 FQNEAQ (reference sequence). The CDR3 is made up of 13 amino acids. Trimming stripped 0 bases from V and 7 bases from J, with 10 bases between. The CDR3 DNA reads TGTGCCAGCAGCTTAGCGGACATCGGTGAGCAGTACTTC. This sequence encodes CASSLADIGEQYF.

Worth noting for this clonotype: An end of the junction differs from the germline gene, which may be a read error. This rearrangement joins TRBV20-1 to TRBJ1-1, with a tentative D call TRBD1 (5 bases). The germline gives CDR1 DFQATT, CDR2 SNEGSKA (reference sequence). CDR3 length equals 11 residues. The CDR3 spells CSARDSVGLEF. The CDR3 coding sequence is TGCAGTGCTAGAGATTCGGTGGGACTTGAATTT.

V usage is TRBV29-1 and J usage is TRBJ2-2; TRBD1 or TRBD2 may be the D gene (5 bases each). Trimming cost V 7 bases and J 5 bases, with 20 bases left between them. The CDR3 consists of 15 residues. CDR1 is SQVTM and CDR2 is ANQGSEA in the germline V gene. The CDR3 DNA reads TGCAGCGCCGAATTTTTTTCGGGACCAACCGGGGAGCTGTTTTTT. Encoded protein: CSAEFFSGPTGELFF.

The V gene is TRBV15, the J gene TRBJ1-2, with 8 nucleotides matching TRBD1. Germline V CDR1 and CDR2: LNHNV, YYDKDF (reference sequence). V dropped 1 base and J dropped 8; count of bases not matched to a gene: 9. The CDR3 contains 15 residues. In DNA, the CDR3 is TGTGCCACCAGCAGAGTAGATCGACAGGGGAAAGGCTACACCTTC. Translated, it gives CATSRVDRQGKGYTF.

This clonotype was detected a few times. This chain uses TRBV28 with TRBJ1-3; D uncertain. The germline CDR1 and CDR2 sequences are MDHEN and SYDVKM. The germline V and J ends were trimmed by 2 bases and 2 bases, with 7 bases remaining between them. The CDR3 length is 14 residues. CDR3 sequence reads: CASSLRNAGNTIYF. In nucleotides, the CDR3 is TGTGCCAGCAGTTTAAGAAATGCTGGAAACACCATATATTTT. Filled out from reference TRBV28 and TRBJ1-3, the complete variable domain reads DVKVTQSSRYLVKRTGEKVFLECVQDMDHENMFWYRQDPGLGLRLIYFSYDVKMKEKGDIPEGYSVSREKKERFSLILESASTNQTSMYLCASSLRNAGNTIYFGEGSWLTVV.

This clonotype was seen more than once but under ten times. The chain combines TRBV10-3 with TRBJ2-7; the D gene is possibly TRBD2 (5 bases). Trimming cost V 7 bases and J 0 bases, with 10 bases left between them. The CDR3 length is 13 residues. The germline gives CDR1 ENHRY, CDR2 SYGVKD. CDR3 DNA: TGTGCCATCACTCCCGGGAACTCCTACGAGCAGTACTTC. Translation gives CAITPGNSYEQYF.

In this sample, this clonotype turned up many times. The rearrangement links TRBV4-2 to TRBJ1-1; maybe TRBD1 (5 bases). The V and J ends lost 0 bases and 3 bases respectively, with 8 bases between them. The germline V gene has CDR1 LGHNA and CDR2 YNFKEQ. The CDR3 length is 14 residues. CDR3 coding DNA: TGTGCCAGCAGCCAAGATGGGACCCACACTGAAGCTTTCTTT. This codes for CASSQDGTHTEAFF.

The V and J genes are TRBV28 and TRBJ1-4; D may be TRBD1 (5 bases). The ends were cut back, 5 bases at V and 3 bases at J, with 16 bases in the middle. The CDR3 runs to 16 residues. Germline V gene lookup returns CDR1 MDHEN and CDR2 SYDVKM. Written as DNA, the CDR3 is TGTGCCAGCAGTGCCGCTTGGGAGGGACCTAATGAAAAACTGTTTTTT. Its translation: CASSAAWEGPNEKLFF.

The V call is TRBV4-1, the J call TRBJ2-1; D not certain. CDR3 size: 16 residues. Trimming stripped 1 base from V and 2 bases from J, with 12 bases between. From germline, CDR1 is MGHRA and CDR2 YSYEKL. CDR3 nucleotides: TGCGCCAGCAGCCAAGGATGGCCGGACCCCTACAATGAGCAGTTCTTC. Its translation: CASSQGWPDPYNEQFF.

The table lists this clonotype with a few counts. The CDR3 coding sequence is TGTGCCATCAGCCAAGGGACAGGGGACGAGCAGTACTTC. It codes for CAISQGTGDEQYF. The chain is built from TRBV10-3 and TRBJ2-7, with TRBD1 matching 10 bases. Germline V gene lookup returns CDR1 ENHRY and CDR2 SYGVKD. CDR3 length equals 13 residues. V dropped 6 bases and J dropped 5; count of bases not matched to a gene: 4.